This T cell receptor beta chain was profiled in a study of blood T cells in healthy people across ages. Study-level findings and limits: Greater diversity and more naive CD4+ cells were seen in long-lived donors than in aged donors. Underestimates were what the diversity estimates from one million T cells were considered to be.

Peripheral blood samples of approximately 10 milliliters were drawn from each donor. This clonotype has more than one count but fewer than ten. Its target is unknown. For the second PCR, which ran for roughly 7 to 11 cycles, a sample-barcoded 5' primer and a J-beta primer mix were used. All samples gave at least 2.5 million CDR3-containing paired-end reads. TCRdb independently ran MiXCR on the 5' RACE reads; one entry per CDR3 protein. The data contain approximately 1.5 million distinct CDR3 sequences, approximately 43% of them singletons. Trimming left V 6 bases short and J 14 bases short, with 23 bases between. The CDR3 has 14 residues.

The source of this sequence is a woman under 30 in good health. This chain uses TRBV12-3 or TRBV12-4 with TRBJ2-1, with D possibly called TRBD1 or TRBD2 (5 bases each). The sample comprised blood. The CDR3 bases are TGTGCCAGCAGACCCCTAATCGGGGACCCAGCCGAGTTCTTC. Its protein product is CASRPLIGDPAEFF.